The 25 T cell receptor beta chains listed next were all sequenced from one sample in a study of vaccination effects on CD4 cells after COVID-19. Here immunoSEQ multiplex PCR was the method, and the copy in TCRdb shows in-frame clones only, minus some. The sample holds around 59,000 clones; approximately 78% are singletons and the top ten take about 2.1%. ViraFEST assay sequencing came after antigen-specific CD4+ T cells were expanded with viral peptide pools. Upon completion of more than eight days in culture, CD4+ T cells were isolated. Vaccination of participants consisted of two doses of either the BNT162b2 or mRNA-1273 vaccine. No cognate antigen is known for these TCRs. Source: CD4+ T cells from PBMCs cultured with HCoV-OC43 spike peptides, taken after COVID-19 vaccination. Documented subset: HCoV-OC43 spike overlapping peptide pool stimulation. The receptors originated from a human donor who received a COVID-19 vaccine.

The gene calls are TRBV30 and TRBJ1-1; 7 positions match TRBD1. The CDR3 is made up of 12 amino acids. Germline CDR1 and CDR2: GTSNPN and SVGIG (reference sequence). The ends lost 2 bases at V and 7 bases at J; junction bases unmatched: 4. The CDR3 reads CAWSPGDSEAFF. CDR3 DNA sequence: TGTGCCTGGAGTCCGGGGGACAGTGAAGCTTTCTTT.

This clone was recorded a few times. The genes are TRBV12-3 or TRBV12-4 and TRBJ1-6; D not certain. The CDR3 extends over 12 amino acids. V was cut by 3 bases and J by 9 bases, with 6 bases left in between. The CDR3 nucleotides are TGTGCCAGCAGTTTTACGAGTTCACCCCTCCACTTT. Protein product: CASSFTSSPLHF.

The CDR3 bases are TGTGCCAGCTCACCACGTGGCGTTCTGGACACTGAAGCTTTCTTT. Its protein is CASSPRGVLDTEAFF. The chain combines TRBV18 with TRBJ1-1; no clear D. The CDR3 totals 15 residues. V was clipped by 1 base and J by 3 bases, with 12 bases between them. Germline V gene lookup returns CDR1 KGHSH and CDR2 LQKENI.

CDR3 protein: CASSSGTGYTGELFF. CDR3 sequence (DNA): TGTGCCAGCAGTTCCGGGACAGGGTACACCGGGGAGCTGTTTTTT. The rearrangement links TRBV11-2 to TRBJ2-2; 9 bases match TRBD1. Per germline, CDR1 SGHAT and CDR2 FQNNGV. The V and J ends lost 6 bases and 3 bases, in that order; junction bases with no gene match: 5. CDR3 length: 15 amino acids.

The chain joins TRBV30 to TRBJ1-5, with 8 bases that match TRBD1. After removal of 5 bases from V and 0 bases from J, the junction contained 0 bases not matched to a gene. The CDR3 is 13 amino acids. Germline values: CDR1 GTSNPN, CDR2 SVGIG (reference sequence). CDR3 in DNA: TGTGCCTGGGACAGGGGTAGCAATCAGCCCCAGCATTTT. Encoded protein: CAWDRGSNQPQHF.

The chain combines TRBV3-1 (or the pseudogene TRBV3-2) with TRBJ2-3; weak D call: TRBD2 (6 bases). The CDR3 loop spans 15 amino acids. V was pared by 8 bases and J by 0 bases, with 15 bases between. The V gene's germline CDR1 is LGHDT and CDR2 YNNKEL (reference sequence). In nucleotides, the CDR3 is TGTGCCAGCCGCCTTAGCGGCAGCAGCACAGATACGCAGTATTTT. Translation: CASRLSGSSTDTQYF.

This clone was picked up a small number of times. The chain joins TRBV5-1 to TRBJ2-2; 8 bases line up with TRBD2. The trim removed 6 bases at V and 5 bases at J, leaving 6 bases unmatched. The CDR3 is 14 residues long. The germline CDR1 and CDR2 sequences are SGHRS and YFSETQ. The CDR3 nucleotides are TGCGCCAGCACTGCCCCGGGGGGGACCGGGGAGCTGTTTTTT. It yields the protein CASTAPGGTGELFF. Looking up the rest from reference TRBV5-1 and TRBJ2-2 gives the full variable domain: KAGVTQTPRYLIKTRGQQVTLSCSPISGHRSVSWYQQTPGQGLQFLFEYFSETQRNKGNFPGRFSGRQFSNSRSEMNVSTLELGDSALYLCASTAPGGTGELFFGEGSRLTVL.

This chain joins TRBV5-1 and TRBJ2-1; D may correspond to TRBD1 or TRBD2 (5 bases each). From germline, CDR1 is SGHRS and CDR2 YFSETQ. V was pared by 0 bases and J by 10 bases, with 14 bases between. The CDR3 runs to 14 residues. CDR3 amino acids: CASSLARGLAEQFF. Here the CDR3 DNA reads TGCGCCAGCAGCTTGGCTCGGGGCCTGGCAGAGCAGTTCTTC.

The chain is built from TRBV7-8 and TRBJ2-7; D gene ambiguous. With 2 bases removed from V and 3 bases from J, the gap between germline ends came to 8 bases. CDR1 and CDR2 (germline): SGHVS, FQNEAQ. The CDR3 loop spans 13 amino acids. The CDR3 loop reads CASSLQQNYEQYV. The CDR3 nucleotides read TGTGCCAGCAGCTTACAACAGAACTACGAGCAGTACGTC.

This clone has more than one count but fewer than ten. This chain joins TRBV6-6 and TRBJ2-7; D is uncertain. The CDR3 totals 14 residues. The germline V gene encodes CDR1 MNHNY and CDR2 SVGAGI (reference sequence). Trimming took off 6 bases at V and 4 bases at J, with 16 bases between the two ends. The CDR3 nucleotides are TGTGCCAGCAGCTCTACTCATTCGGATTACGAGCAGTACGTC. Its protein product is CASSSTHSDYEQYV.

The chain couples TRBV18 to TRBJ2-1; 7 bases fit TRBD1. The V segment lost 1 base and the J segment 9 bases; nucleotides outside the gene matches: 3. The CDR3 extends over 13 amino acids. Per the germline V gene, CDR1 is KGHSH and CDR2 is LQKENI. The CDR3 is CASSPLRDSEQFF. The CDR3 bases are TGTGCCAGCTCACCACTCCGGGACAGTGAGCAGTTCTTC.

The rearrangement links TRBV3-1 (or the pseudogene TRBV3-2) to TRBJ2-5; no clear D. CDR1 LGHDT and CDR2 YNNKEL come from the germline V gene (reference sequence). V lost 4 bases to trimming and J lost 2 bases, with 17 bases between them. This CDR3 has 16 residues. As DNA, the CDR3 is TGTGCCAGCAGCCCCGCTAGGGCAGGAATTCAAGAGACCCAGTACTTC. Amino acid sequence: CASSPARAGIQETQYF.

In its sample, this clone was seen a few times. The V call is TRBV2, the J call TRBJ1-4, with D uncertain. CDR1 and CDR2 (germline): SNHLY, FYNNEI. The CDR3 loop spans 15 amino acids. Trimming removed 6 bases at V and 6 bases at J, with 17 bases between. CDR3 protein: CASSLSRASYEKLFF. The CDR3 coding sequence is TGTGCCAGCAGCCTCTCAAGGGCGAGCTATGAAAAACTGTTTTTT.

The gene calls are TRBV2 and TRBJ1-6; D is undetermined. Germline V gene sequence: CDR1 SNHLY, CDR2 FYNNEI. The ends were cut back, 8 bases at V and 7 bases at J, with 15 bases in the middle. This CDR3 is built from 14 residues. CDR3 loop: CASLLTTENSPLHF. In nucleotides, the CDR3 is TGTGCCAGCCTTCTTACAACAGAGAATTCACCCCTCCACTTT.

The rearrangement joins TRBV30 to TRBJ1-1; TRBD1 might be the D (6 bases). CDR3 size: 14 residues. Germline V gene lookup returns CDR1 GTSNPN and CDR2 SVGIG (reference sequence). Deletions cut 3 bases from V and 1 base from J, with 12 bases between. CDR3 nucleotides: TGTGCCTGGAGCCCCGGGACACCGAACACTGAAGCTTTCTTT. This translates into CAWSPGTPNTEAFF.

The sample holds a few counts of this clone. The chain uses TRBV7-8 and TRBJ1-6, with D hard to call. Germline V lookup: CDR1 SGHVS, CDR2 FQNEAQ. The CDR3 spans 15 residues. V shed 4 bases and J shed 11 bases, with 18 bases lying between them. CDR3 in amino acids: CASSYNPGRTAPLHF. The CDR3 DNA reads TGTGCCAGCAGCTACAACCCAGGTCGTACAGCACCCCTCCACTTT.

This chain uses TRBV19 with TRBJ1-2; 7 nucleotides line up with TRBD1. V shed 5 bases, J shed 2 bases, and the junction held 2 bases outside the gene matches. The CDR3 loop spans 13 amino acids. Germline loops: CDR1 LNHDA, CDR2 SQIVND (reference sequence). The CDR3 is CASSQTGNYGYTF. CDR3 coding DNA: TGTGCCAGTAGTCAGACAGGGAACTATGGCTACACCTTC.

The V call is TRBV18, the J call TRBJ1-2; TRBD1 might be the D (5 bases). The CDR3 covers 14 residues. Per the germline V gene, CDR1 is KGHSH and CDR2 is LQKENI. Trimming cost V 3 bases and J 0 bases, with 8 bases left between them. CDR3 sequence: CASSPGQSNYGYTF. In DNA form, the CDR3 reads TGTGCCAGCTCACCCGGACAATCTAACTATGGCTACACCTTC.

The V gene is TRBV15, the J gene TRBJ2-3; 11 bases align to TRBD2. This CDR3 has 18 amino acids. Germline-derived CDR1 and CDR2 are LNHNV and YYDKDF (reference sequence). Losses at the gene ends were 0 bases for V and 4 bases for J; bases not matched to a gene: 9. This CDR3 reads CATSRDYLLAGGSDTQYF. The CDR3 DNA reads TGTGCCACCAGCAGAGATTATCTGCTAGCGGGGGGCTCAGATACGCAGTATTTT.

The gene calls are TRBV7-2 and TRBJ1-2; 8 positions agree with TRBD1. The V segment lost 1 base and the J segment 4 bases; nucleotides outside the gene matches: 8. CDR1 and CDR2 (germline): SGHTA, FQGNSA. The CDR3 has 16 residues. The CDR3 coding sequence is TGTGCCAGCAGCTTAGGTGCGGACAGGGCGGTCTATGGCTACACCTTC. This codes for CASSLGADRAVYGYTF. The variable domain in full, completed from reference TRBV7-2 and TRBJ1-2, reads GAGVSQSPSNKVTEKGKDVELRCDPISGHTALYWYRQSLGQGLEFLIYFQGNSAPDKSGLPSDRFSAERTGGSVSTLTIQRTQQEDSAVYLCASSLGADRAVYGYTFGSGTRLTVV.

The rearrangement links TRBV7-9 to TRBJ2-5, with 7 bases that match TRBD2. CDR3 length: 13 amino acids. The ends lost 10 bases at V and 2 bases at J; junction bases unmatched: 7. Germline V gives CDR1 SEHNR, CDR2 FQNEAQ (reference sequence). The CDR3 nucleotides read TGTGCCACGCAGCGGGGCCAACAAGAGACCCAGTACTTC. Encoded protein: CATQRGQQETQYF.

This chain's CDR3 is CASSLGIDNTQYF. The CDR3 bases are TGCGCCAGCAGCTTGGGCATTGATAATACGCAGTATTTT. This chain links TRBV5-1 with TRBJ2-3, with unresolved D. This CDR3 contains 13 residues. The germline V gene has CDR1 SGHRS and CDR2 YFSETQ. Trimming cost V 0 bases and J 7 bases, with 9 bases left between them.

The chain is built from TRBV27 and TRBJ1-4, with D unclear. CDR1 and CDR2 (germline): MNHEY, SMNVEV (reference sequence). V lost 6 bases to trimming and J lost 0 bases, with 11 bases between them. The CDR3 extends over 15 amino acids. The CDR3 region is CASSPRVATNEKLFF. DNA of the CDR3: TGTGCCAGCAGCCCCCGGGTTGCAACTAATGAAAAACTGTTTTTT.

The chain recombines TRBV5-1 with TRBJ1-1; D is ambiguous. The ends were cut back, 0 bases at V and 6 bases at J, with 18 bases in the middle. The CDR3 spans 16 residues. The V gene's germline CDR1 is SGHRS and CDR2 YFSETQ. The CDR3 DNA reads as TGCGCCAGCAGCTTGGGCGGCACCCGAGGAGGTCCTGAAGCTTTCTTT. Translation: CASSLGGTRGGPEAFF. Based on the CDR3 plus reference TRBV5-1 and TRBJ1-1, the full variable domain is KAGVTQTPRYLIKTRGQQVTLSCSPISGHRSVSWYQQTPGQGLQFLFEYFSETQRNKGNFPGRFSGRQFSNSRSEMNVSTLELGDSALYLCASSLGGTRGGPEAFFGQGTRLTVV.

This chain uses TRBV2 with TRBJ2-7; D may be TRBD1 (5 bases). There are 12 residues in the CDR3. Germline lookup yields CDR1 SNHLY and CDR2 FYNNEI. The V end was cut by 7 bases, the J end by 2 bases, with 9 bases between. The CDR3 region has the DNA TGTGCCAGCAAGTGGGGCACCTACGAGCAGTACGTC. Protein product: CASKWGTYEQYV.